The entry that follows covers one T cell receptor beta chain sequence. The specificity of this receptor is unknown. There are no base qualities to consult, and no much larger clone falls within one base. The sample originates from a study of blood T cell repertoires in COVID-19 (dated by TCRdb to 2018 to 2020). For the study in its entirety: The collaborator samples originated in the United States, Italy and Spain and spanned the acute and convalescent phases of COVID-19. The material from the prospective study consisted of cDNA or gDNA derived from T cells, B-cell-depleted T cells, or PBMCs. Subjects who had been exposed to COVID-19, were actively infected with it, or had recovered from it provided the deeply sampled blood TCRbeta repertoires that made up the dataset. The repertoires were made available in a free public database intended to serve as a resource for research on the immune response to SARS-CoV-2. The samples were drawn from two sources: the first 160 participants of the ongoing ImmuneRACE study, and fewer than 1,500 subjects contributed by 6 global collaborators. Sample metadata almost always included a de-identified subject ID, COVID-19 status, age in years and sex. Where available, HLA class I and class II types were taken from metadata supplied by the sample provider and were not determined by assay-based typing.

The immunoSEQ Assay, a bias-controlled multiplex PCR, was used to amplify TCRbeta CDR3 regions from genomic DNA. The authors' analysis ran thus. The number of nucleated cells in each sample was estimated by amplification of reference gene primers within the assay. To quantify the absolute abundance of each unique TCRbeta CDR3 rearrangement, sequence reads were collapsed and filtered. For each sample, productive Simpson clonality was calculated as the square root of Simpson's diversity index over productive rearrangements. What TCRdb holds here is the immuneACCESS table cut down to in-frame rearrangements. Part of the clones is not present; checked against another copy, under half of the missing clones reflect an unresolved V gene, and the others are unexplained. D and trimming were read from the DNA, whereas the V and J calls and clone size are those reported in that table. Recorded for this sample are roughly 65,000 clones; roughly 92% of them occurred a single time. Roughly 2.7% of the sample belongs to the ten largest clones.

What the study reported, not specific to this receptor: The quantity of clinical and demographic metadata differed by source and by participant and was supplied without curation.

Each collaborating institution followed its own protocols to collect whole blood in K2EDTA tubes. Collaborator samples were shipped for TCRbeta analysis as frozen whole blood, isolated PBMCs, or DNA extracted from either sample type. The receptor was isolated from a man in his 70s with active COVID-19. The specimen sequenced was peripheral blood.

The DNA sequence follows: TGTGCCATCACTCGGACAGGGGGCGCGTCCGGGGAGCTGTTTTTT. Its translation reads: CAITRTGGASGELFF. The chain uses TRBV10-3 and TRBJ2-2; 11 bases in between match TRBD1. Trimming takes 7 bases off V and 6 bases off J; junction bases not matched to a gene: 7. The CDR1 and CDR2 encoded by the germline V gene are ENHRY and SYGVKD. From the cysteine through the phenylalanine, the CDR3 covers 15 amino acids. Of the read, only the CDR3 DNA is kept; its 45 bases are in frame from base 1.